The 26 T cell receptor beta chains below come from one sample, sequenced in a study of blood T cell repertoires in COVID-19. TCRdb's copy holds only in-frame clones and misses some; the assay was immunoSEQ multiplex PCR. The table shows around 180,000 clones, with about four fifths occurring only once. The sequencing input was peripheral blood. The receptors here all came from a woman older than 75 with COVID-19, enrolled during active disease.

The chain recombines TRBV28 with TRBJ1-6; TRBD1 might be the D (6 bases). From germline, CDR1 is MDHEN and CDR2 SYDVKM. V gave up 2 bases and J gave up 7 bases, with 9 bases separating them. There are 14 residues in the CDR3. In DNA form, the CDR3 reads TGTGCCAGCAGTTTAGGGGGCGGAAATTCACCCCTCCACTTT. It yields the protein CASSLGGGNSPLHF.

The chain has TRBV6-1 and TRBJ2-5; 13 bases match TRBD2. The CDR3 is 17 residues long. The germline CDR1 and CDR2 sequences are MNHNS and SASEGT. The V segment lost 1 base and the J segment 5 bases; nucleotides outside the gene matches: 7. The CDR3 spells CASSEETGLAGRETQYF. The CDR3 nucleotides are TGTGCCAGCAGTGAAGAAACGGGACTAGCGGGGAGGGAGACCCAGTACTTC.

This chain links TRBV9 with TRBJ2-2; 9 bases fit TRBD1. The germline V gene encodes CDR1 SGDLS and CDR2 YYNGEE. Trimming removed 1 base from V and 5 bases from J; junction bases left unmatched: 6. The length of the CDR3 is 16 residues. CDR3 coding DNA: TGTGCCAGCAGCGTAAGGTCGACAGGGGGGACCGGGGAGCTGTTTTTT. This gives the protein CASSVRSTGGTGELFF.

The CDR3 DNA reads as TGTGCCAGCAGCCCCCTAGGCAGCGCCTATGGCTACACCTTC. As protein: CASSPLGSAYGYTF. The V and J genes are TRBV3-1 (or the pseudogene TRBV3-2) and TRBJ1-2; D is uncertain. V lost 4 bases and J 4 bases, leaving 13 bases between the germline ends. Per germline, CDR1 LGHDT and CDR2 YNNKEL (reference sequence). The CDR3 covers 14 residues.

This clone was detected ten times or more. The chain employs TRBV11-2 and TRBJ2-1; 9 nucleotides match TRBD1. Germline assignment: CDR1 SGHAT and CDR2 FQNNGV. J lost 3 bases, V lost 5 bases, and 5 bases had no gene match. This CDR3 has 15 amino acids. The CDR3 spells CASSQGTGLYNEQFF. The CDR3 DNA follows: TGTGCCAGCAGCCAAGGGACAGGGCTCTACAATGAGCAGTTCTTC.

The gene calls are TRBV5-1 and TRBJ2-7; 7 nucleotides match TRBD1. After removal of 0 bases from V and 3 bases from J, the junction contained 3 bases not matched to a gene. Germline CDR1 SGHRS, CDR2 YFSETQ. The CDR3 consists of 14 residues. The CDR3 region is CASSLAGGYYEQYF. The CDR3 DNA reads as TGCGCCAGCAGCTTGGCAGGGGGATACTACGAGCAGTACTTC. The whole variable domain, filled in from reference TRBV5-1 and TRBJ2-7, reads KAGVTQTPRYLIKTRGQQVTLSCSPISGHRSVSWYQQTPGQGLQFLFEYFSETQRNKGNFPGRFSGRQFSNSRSEMNVSTLELGDSALYLCASSLAGGYYEQYFGPGTRLTVT.

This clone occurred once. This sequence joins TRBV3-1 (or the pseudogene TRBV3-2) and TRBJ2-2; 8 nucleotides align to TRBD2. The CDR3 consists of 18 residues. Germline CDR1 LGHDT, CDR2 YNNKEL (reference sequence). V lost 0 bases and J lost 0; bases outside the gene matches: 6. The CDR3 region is CASSQDLSGAANTGELFF. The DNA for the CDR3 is TGTGCCAGCAGCCAAGACCTTAGCGGGGCCGCGAACACCGGGGAGCTGTTTTTT.

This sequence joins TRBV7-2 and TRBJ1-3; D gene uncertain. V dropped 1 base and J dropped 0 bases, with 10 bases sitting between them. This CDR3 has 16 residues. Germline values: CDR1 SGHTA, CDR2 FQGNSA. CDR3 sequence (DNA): TGTGCCAGCAGCTTAGTATTGGCAGGCTCTGGAAACACCATATATTTT. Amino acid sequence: CASSLVLAGSGNTIYF.

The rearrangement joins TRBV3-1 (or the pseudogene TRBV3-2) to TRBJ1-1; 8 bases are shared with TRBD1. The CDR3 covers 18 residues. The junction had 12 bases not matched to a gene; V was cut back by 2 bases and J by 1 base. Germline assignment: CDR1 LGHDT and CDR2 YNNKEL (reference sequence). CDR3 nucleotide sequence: TGTGCCAGCAGCCAAAGGCAGGGGGCGTTTGGACCGAACACTGAAGCTTTCTTT. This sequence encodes CASSQRQGAFGPNTEAFF.

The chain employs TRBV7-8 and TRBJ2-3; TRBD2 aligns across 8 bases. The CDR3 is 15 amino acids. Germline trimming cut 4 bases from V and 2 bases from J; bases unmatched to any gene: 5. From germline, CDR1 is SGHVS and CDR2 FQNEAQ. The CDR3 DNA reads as TGTGCCAGCAGCTCACGGGAGGGGGACACAGATACGCAGTATTTT. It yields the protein CASSSREGDTDTQYF.

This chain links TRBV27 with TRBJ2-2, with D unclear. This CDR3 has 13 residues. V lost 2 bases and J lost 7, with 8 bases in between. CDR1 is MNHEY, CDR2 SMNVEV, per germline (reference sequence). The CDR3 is CASSLQVLGELFF. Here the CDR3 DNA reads TGTGCCAGCAGTTTACAGGTCCTCGGGGAGCTGTTTTTT.

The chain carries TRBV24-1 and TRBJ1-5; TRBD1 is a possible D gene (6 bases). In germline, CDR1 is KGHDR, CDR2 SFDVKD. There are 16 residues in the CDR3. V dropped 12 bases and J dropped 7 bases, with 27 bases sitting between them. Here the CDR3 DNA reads TGTGCCCCCGGCCGTCTGGGGGCGGTACGGTGGCAGCCCCAGCATTTT. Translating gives CAPGRLGAVRWQPQHF.

Written as DNA, the CDR3 is TGTGCCTGGGTTACCGGGACTAGCGGGAGGGCCTCAGCCGGGGAGCTGTTTTTT. Translation: CAWVTGTSGRASAGELFF. The J gene is TRBJ2-2, the V gene TRBV30; TRBD2 matches 16 bases. This CDR3 has 18 amino acids. Per germline, CDR1 GTSNPN and CDR2 SVGIG (reference sequence). Germline trimming cut 5 bases from V and 6 bases from J; bases unmatched to any gene: 12.

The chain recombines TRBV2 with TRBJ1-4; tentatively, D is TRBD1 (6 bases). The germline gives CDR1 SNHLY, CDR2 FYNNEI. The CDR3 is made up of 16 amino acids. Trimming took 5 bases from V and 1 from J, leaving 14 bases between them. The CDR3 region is CASSIRQVGTNEKLFF. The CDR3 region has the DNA TGTGCCAGCAGTATTAGACAGGTCGGAACTAATGAAAAACTGTTTTTT.

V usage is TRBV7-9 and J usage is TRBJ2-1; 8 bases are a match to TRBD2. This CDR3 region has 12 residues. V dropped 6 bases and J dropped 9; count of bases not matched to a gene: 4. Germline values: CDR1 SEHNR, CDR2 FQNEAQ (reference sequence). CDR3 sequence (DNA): TGTGCCAGCAGTCTCACTAGCGGTGAGCAGTTCTTC. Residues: CASSLTSGEQFF.

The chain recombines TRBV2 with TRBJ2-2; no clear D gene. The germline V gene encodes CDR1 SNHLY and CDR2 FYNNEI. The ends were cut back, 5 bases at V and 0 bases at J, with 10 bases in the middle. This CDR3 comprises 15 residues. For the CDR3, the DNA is TGTGCCAGCAGTCCGAGACGGGCGAACACCGGGGAGCTGTTTTTT. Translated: CASSPRRANTGELFF.

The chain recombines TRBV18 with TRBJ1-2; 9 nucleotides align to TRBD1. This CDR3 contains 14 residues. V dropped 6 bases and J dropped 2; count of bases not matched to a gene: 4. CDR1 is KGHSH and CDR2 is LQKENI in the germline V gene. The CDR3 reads CASSGQGTNYGYTF. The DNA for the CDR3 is TGTGCCAGCTCCGGACAGGGGACGAACTATGGCTACACCTTC.

The CDR3: CASSLVGGETQYF. The DNA for the CDR3 is TGTGCCAGCAGCTTAGTCGGGGGAGAGACCCAGTACTTC. The chain links TRBV7-6 to TRBJ2-5; D is perhaps TRBD2 (6 bases). Germline V gene data show CDR1 as SGHVS and CDR2 as FNYEAQ. Trimming removed 1 base from V and 4 bases from J, with 7 bases in between. This CDR3 has 13 residues.

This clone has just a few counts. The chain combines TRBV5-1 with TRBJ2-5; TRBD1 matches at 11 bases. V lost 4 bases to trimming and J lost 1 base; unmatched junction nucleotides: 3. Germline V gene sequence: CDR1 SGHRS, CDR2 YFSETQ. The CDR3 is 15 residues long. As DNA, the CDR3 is TGCGCCAGCAGCCGGACAGGGGGCTTCCAAGAGACCCAGTACTTC. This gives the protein CASSRTGGFQETQYF.

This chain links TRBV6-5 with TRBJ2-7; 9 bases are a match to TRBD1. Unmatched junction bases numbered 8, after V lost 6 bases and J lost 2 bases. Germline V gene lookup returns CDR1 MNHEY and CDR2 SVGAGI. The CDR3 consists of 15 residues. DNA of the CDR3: TGTGCCAGCAGACCCTCCGGGACAGGGCCCTACGAGCAGTACTTC. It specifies CASRPSGTGPYEQYF.

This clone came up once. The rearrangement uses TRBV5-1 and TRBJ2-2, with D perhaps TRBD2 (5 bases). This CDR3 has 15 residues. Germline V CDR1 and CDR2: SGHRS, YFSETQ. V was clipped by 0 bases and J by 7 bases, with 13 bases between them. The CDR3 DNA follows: TGCGCCAGCAGCTTGGTACGGGGATATGGCGGGGAGCTGTTTTTT. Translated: CASSLVRGYGGELFF.

This CDR3 reads CASSLGLAGAYEQYF. CDR3 DNA sequence: TGTGCCAGCAGCTTAGGATTAGCGGGGGCATACGAGCAGTACTTC. The J gene is TRBJ2-7, the V gene TRBV7-8, with 9 bases lining up with TRBD2. J was trimmed by 4 bases and V by 1 base; bases with no gene match: 5. Germline V gives CDR1 SGHVS, CDR2 FQNEAQ. This CDR3 comprises 15 residues.

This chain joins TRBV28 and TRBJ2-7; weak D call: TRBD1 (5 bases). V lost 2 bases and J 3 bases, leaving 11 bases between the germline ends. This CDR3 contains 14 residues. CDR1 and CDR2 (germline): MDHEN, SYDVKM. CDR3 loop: CASSLQGQGYEQYF. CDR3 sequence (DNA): TGTGCCAGCAGTTTACAGGGTCAAGGCTACGAGCAGTACTTC.

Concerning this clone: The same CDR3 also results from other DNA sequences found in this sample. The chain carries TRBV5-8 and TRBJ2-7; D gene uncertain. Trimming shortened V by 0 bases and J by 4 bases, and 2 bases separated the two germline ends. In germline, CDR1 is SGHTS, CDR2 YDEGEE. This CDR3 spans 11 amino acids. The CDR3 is CASSLAYEQYF. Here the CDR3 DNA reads TGTGCCAGCAGCTTGGCTTACGAGCAGTACTTC.

CDR3 in DNA: TGCGCCAGCAGCCTGGGACAGGGGCCCAGCTCCTATAATTCACCCCTCCACTTT. Its translation is CASSLGQGPSSYNSPLHF. V is TRBV5-1 and J is TRBJ1-6, with TRBD1 identical over 10 bases. The trim removed 4 bases at V and 0 bases at J, leaving 7 bases unmatched. The germline V gene has CDR1 SGHRS and CDR2 YFSETQ. The CDR3 totals 18 residues.

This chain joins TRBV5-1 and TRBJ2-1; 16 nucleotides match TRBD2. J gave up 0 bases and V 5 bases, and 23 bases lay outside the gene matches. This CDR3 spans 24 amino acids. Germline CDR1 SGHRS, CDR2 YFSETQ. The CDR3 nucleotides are TGCGCCAGCAGATCTACCCCGGGACTAGCGGGAGGGTCCCGGGGCTCTAGCTCCTACAATGAGCAGTTCTTC. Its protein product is CASRSTPGLAGGSRGSSSYNEQFF.